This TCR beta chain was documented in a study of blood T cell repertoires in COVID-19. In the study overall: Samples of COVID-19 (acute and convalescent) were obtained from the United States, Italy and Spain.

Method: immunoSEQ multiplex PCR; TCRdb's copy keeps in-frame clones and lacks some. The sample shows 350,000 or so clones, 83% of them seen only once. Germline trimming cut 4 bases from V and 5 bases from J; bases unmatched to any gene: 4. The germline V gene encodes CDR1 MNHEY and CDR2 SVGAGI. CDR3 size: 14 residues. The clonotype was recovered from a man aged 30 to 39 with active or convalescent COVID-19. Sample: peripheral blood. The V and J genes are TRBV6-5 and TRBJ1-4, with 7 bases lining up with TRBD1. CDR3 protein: CASSFDRVNEKLFF. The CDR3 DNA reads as TGTGCCAGCAGTTTTGACAGGGTCAATGAAAAACTGTTTTTT.